The entry below gives a single TCR beta chain sequence along with its context. This record comes from a study of shared clonotypes between healthy human individuals. Some clones are missing from TCRdb's copy, which holds only in-frame ones; the method was immunoSEQ multiplex PCR. The sample shows around 2,000,000 clones, approximately 94% of them seen only once. Terminally differentiated effector memory CD45RA+ cells were left out of the naive CD8 fraction, which was CD45RO-negative and positively selected for CCR7. This CDR3 has 14 amino acids. Germline lookup yields CDR1 SNHLY and CDR2 FYNNEI. Trimming removed 10 bases from V and 2 bases from J, with 17 bases in between.

V is TRBV2 and J is TRBJ1-2; D unresolved. The specimen sequenced was naive CD8+ T cells sorted from blood. This TCR derives from a man younger than 30 in good health. The CDR3 spells CATLAVEGNYGYTF. The CDR3 DNA is TGTGCCACCCTCGCGGTAGAGGGCAACTATGGCTACACCTTC. The full variable domain, with the rest looked up from reference TRBV2 and TRBJ1-2, is EPEVTQTPSHQVTQMGQEVILRCVPISNHLYFYWYRQILGQKVEFLVSFYNNEISEKSEIFDDQFSVERPDGSNFTLKIRSTKLEDSAMYFCATLAVEGNYGYTFGSGTRLTVV.